This T cell receptor (beta chain) was retrieved from a study of shared clonotypes between healthy human individuals. The CDR3 runs 13 residues. Trimming took off 2 bases at V and 2 bases at J, with 4 bases between the two ends. Germline V gene sequence: CDR1 MNHEY, CDR2 SVGAGI. CD8 cells classed as naive were CD45RO-negative and positively selected for CCR7, excluding terminally differentiated effector memory CD45RA+ cells. The protocol was immunoSEQ multiplex PCR, while the TCRdb copy is restricted to in-frame clones and leaves out a portion. This table has 550,000 to 600,000 clones, roughly 98% appearing once.

This sequence originates from a man aged 25 to 45 in good health. This sequence joins TRBV6-5 and TRBJ1-3, with no clear D. The sequencing input was naive CD8+ T cells sorted from blood. CDR3 DNA: TGTGCCAGCAGTTACGGCGCTGGAAACACCATATATTTT. This translates into CASSYGAGNTIYF.